The rows below give T cell receptor beta chains drawn from one sample of a study of post-analysis software for immune sequencing data. Each CDR3 protein gets one entry after TCRdb re-called the PCR reads with MiXCR. The sample carries about 820,000 distinct CDR3 sequences, approximately 53% recorded once. The source material was blood. The receptors were sampled from a girl between 10 and 17 years old with multiple sclerosis. Both conserved end residues are part of each CDR3. Fields, in order: clone size, J gene, V gene, D gene, CDR3 protein, CDR3 DNA. The D gene is left open where the match is weak. Not every row has a clone size; where given, it reads once, few, many or a size class.

>.|TRBJ2-7|TRBV25-1|.
CASRDPFRPYEQYF
TGTGCCAGCAGGGACCCATTCCGTCCCTACGAGCAGTACTTC
>few|TRBJ1-3|TRBV15|.
CATSRDRLSGNTIYF
TGTGCCACCAGCAGAGACAGGTTATCTGGAAACACCATATATTTT
>.|TRBJ2-1|TRBV3-1|.
CASSQVLDNEQFF
TGTGCCAGCAGCCAAGTCCTAGACAATGAGCAGTTCTTC
>.|TRBJ2-1|TRBV20-1|.
CSATRSGSRFYNEQFF
TGCAGTGCCACTCGGTCGGGGTCTCGTTTCTACAATGAGCAGTTCTTC
>.|TRBJ2-7|TRBV7-8|TRBD2
CASSLVPGTSTSYEQYF
TGTGCCAGCAGCTTAGTCCCAGGGACTAGTACTTCCTACGAGCAGTACTTC
>.|TRBJ1-4|TRBV28|.
CASSPGPVFEKLFF
TGTGCCAGCAGTCCCGGACCTGTTTTTGAAAAACTGTTTTTT
>.|TRBJ1-2|TRBV5-1|TRBD1
CASSPGPQGAPGYTF
TGCGCCAGCAGCCCGGGGCCACAGGGGGCGCCTGGCTACACCTTC
>.|TRBJ2-7|TRBV29-1|.
CSVEALGRQYF
TGCAGCGTTGAGGCTCTTGGCCGTCAGTACTTC
>.|TRBJ2-4|TRBV9|TRBD1
CASSQDRGPKNVQYF
TGTGCCAGCAGCCAGGACAGGGGGCCCAAAAACGTTCAGTACTTC
>.|TRBJ1-2|TRBV29-1|.
CSVEAAHQGYTF
TGCAGCGTTGAGGCGGCCCATCAGGGCTACACCTTC
>.|TRBJ1-2|TRBV12-3/TRBV12-4|.
CASTLRVLAGYTF
TGTGCCAGCACTTTACGGGTATTGGCTGGCTACACCTTC
>.|TRBJ1-2|TRBV5-1|.
CASSLEGHDYGYTF
TGCGCCAGCAGCTTGGAGGGTCACGACTATGGCTACACCTTC
>.|TRBJ2-1|TRBV12-3/TRBV12-4|TRBD2
CASSLALTSGSYNEQFF
TGTGCCAGCAGTTTAGCGCTGACTAGCGGGAGTTACAATGAGCAGTTCTTC
>few|TRBJ2-4|TRBV11-2|.
CASSTDTPVMAKNIQYF
TGTGCCAGCAGCACCGACACCCCGGTAATGGCCAAAAACATTCAGTACTTC
>few|TRBJ1-1|TRBV29-1|.
CSVSPLWNTEAFF
TGCAGCGTTTCCCCGTTGTGGAACACTGAAGCTTTCTTT
>.|TRBJ1-2|TRBV5-1|TRBD1
CASSYLRDRGHGYTF
TGCGCCAGCAGCTACCTCCGGGACAGGGGCCATGGCTACACCTTC
>.|TRBJ2-7|TRBV12-3/TRBV12-4|.
CASSPHRGLSYEQYF
TGTGCCAGCAGCCCGCATCGGGGCCTCTCCTACGAGCAGTACTTC
>.|TRBJ1-2|TRBV29-1|.
CSVERGDYGYTF
TGCAGCGTTGAGAGGGGGGACTATGGCTACACCTTC
>.|TRBJ2-1|TRBV20-1|.
CSARQVHNEQFF
TGCAGTGCTAGACAGGTCCACAATGAGCAGTTCTTC
>.|TRBJ2-5|TRBV5-1|TRBD2
CASSTGTRERETQYF
TGCGCCAGCAGCACCGGGACTAGAGAAAGAGAGACCCAGTACTTC
>.|TRBJ2-7|TRBV28|TRBD1
CASNPRGQGAYEQYF
TGTGCCAGCAACCCGAGGGGCCAGGGGGCCTACGAGCAGTACTTC
>few|TRBJ2-7|TRBV27|.
CASSHGTLNYEQYF
TGTGCCAGCAGTCACGGGACACTTAACTACGAGCAGTACTTC
>.|TRBJ2-3|TRBV27|TRBD1
CASSIAGDRGFTDTQYF
TGTGCCAGCTCAATAGCCGGGGACAGGGGTTTCACAGATACGCAGTATTTT
>.|TRBJ2-1|TRBV7-3|TRBD2
CASSRTSGDYNEQFF
TGTGCCAGCAGCCGGACTAGCGGAGACTACAATGAGCAGTTCTTC
>.|TRBJ2-7|TRBV20-1|.
CSARDREGAQYNEQYF
TGCAGTGCTAGAGATCGGGAAGGGGCACAATACAATGAGCAGTACTTC
>.|TRBJ2-3|TRBV10-1|TRBD2
CASSEGLATGVTDTQYF
TGCGCCAGCAGTGAGGGACTAGCCACGGGAGTCACAGATACGCAGTATTTT
>.|TRBJ2-3|TRBV5-1|.
CASRAYHRGAPSDTQYF
TGCGCCAGCAGGGCGTACCATCGGGGGGCCCCCTCAGATACGCAGTATTTT
>.|TRBJ2-1|TRBV29-1|.
CSAVVGNNNEQFF
TGCAGCGCCGTGGTGGGTAACAACAATGAGCAGTTCTTC
>few|TRBJ2-5|TRBV7-9|TRBD2
CASSLRAGYQETQYF
TGTGCCAGCAGCTTAAGAGCGGGGTACCAAGAGACCCAGTACTTC
>few|TRBJ1-2|TRBV9|.
CASSVDAPYGYTF
TGTGCCAGCAGCGTAGATGCACCCTATGGCTACACCTTC
>few|TRBJ1-2|TRBV20-1|TRBD1
CSALRDRIYGYTF
TGCAGTGCTCTCCGGGACAGGATCTATGGCTACACCTTC
>few|TRBJ2-1|TRBV29-1|TRBD2
CSVVGTSGISISYNEQFF
TGCAGCGTTGTGGGGACTAGCGGGATTTCTATCTCCTACAATGAGCAGTTCTTC
>few|TRBJ1-5|TRBV7-8|.
CASSPTRAIRQPQHF
TGTGCCAGCAGCCCAACACGGGCGATCAGGCAGCCCCAGCATTTT
>.|TRBJ2-3|TRBV4-2|.
CASSQGATSTDTQYF
TGTGCCAGCAGCCAAGGGGCTACAAGCACAGATACGCAGTATTTT
>.|TRBJ2-7|TRBV5-5|.
CASSPAPQWTYEQYF
TGTGCCAGCAGCCCCGCCCCACAGTGGACCTACGAGCAGTACTTC
>few|TRBJ2-5|TRBV10-3|.
CAISDLAASTRETQYF
TGTGCCATCAGTGATCTGGCAGCCTCAACAAGAGAGACCCAGTACTTC
>.|TRBJ2-5|TRBV7-7|TRBD2
CASSSRLAASQETQYF
TGTGCCAGCAGCTCCCGACTAGCGGCGTCTCAAGAGACCCAGTACTTC
>many|TRBJ1-2|TRBV6-5|TRBD1
CASRNEGASYGYTF
TGTGCCAGCAGGAATGAGGGGGCTAGCTATGGCTACACCTTC
>.|TRBJ2-3|TRBV5-1|.
CASSWLPGPSTDTQYF
TGCGCCAGCAGCTGGCTACCAGGCCCTAGCACAGATACGCAGTATTTT
>.|TRBJ2-7|TRBV6-5|.
CTSSKGTLGTYEQYF
TGTACCAGCAGTAAGGGGACGTTGGGGACCTACGAGCAGTACTTC
>many|TRBJ2-7|TRBV5-1|.
CASSLEGVGSYEQYF
TGCGCCAGCAGCTTGGAAGGGGTTGGGTCCTACGAGCAGTACTTC
>.|TRBJ2-1|TRBV5-1|TRBD1
CASSRTGVRNEQFF
TGCGCCAGCAGCCGGACAGGGGTTCGAAATGAGCAGTTCTTC
>.|TRBJ2-1|TRBV7-8|TRBD2
CASSLWEGLYEQFF
TGTGCCAGCAGCTTGTGGGAGGGCCTTTATGAGCAGTTCTTC
>.|TRBJ2-5|TRBV5-1|.
CASSLSQGSGETQYF
TGCGCCAGCAGCTTGTCGCAGGGGTCAGGAGAGACCCAGTACTTC
>.|TRBJ2-3|TRBV11-2|TRBD2
CASSLDLRLAGAHTQYF
TGTGCCAGCAGCTTAGATCTAAGACTAGCGGGAGCCCATACGCAGTATTTT
>.|TRBJ2-3|TRBV7-9|.
CASSLGDTSTDTQYF
TGTGCCAGCAGCTTAGGAGACACAAGCACAGATACGCAGTATTTT
>.|TRBJ2-5|TRBV20-1|TRBD2
CSAYGAGGPSETQYF
TGCAGTGCCTACGGAGCGGGAGGGCCCTCAGAGACCCAGTACTTC
>.|TRBJ1-1|TRBV12-3/TRBV12-4|.
CASSLTIQGWNTEAFF
TGTGCCAGCAGTCTTACGATCCAGGGATGGAACACTGAAGCTTTCTTT
>few|TRBJ2-7|TRBV20-1|.
CSANSFAVGSYEQYF
TGCAGTGCTAACTCCTTCGCGGTCGGCTCCTACGAGCAGTACTTC
>.|TRBJ2-7|TRBV5-1|TRBD1
CASSALGTGTYEQYF
TGCGCCAGCAGCGCGCTGGGGACAGGGACCTACGAGCAGTACTTC
>.|TRBJ2-7|TRBV20-1|.
CSARDRAGLSSYEQYF
TGCAGTGCTAGAGATCGGGCCGGACTTTCTTCCTACGAGCAGTACTTC